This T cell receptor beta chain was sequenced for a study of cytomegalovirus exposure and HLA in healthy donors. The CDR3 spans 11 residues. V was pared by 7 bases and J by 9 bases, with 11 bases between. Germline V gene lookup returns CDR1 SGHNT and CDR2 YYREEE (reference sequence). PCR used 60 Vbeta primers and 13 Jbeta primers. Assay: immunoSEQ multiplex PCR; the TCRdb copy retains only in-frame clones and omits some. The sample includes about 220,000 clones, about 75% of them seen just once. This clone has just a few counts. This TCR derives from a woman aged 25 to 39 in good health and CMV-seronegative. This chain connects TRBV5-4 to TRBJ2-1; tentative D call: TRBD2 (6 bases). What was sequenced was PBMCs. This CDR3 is CASLDGGEQFF. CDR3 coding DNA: TGTGCCAGCCTCGACGGGGGTGAGCAGTTCTTC.